Following are 14 T cell receptor beta chains from one sample sequenced in a study of identifying expanded T cells in peripheral blood. The method was immunoSEQ multiplex PCR; TCRdb's version includes in-frame clones alone and lacks a portion of them. This sample has some 97,000 clones, with 75% to 90% found just once. Sequencing used blood. These receptors came from a person aged 18 to 75 in good health.

The chain carries TRBV19 and TRBJ1-5; weak D call: TRBD1 (5 bases). The length of the CDR3 is 17 residues. V dropped 4 bases and J dropped 3 bases, with 19 bases sitting between them. Germline V gene lookup returns CDR1 LNHDA and CDR2 SQIVND (reference sequence). The CDR3 nucleotides read TGTGCCAGTAGTACCCCCGGAGGGGTCAAGCCCAATCAGCCCCAGCATTTT. Its translation is CASSTPGGVKPNQPQHF.

The gene calls are TRBV6-6 and TRBJ1-5; D remains unclear. V lost 0 bases and J 2 bases, leaving 8 bases between the germline ends. The CDR3 is 15 amino acids. CDR1 and CDR2 (germline): MNHNY, SVGAGI (reference sequence). For the CDR3, the DNA is TGTGCCAGCAGTTACTCGACCCAGGGCAATCAGCCCCAGCATTTT. It is translated as CASSYSTQGNQPQHF.

This clone showed up just a few times. The chain links TRBV13 to TRBJ1-2; no definite D call. CDR3 size: 14 residues. Germline V CDR1 and CDR2: PRHDT, FYEKMQ (reference sequence). The V end lost 5 bases, the J end lost 2 bases, and 12 bases lay between the germline ends. This CDR3 reads CASSRPGGNYGYTF. The CDR3, as DNA: TGTGCCAGCAGCAGGCCGGGCGGGAACTATGGCTACACCTTC.

The CDR3 coding sequence is TGTGCCAGCAGTTGGGACAGGGGAGACTATGGCTACACCTTC. This sequence encodes CASSWDRGDYGYTF. The gene calls are TRBV5-4 and TRBJ1-2; 10 bases match TRBD1. Germline V CDR1 and CDR2: SGHNT, YYREEE (reference sequence). CDR3 size: 14 residues. Trimming removed 5 bases from V and 3 bases from J; junction bases left unmatched: 4.

This clone was counted a single time. The V gene is TRBV7-9, the J gene TRBJ2-1, with TRBD2 identical over 8 bases. The germline gives CDR1 SEHNR, CDR2 FQNEAQ (reference sequence). J was trimmed by 5 bases and V by 8 bases; bases with no gene match: 11. The CDR3 loop spans 15 amino acids. CDR3 sequence reads: CASPGRDGGDNEQFF. The CDR3, as DNA: TGTGCCAGCCCAGGCCGGGACGGGGGGGACAATGAGCAGTTCTTC.

The rearrangement joins TRBV7-9 to TRBJ1-2; 11 nucleotides align to TRBD1. Losses at the gene ends were 5 bases for V and 4 bases for J; bases not matched to a gene: 6. The CDR3 is 15 residues long. Germline V gives CDR1 SEHNR, CDR2 FQNEAQ (reference sequence). CDR3: CASSPGQGGSYGYTF. The CDR3 DNA reads as TGTGCCAGCAGCCCGGGACAGGGGGGATCCTATGGCTACACCTTC.

The CDR3 spells CASSATDRVETQYF. The CDR3 DNA reads TGTGCCAGTAGTGCGACCGACAGGGTGGAGACCCAGTACTTC. The chain combines TRBV19 with TRBJ2-5; 7 positions match TRBD1. Germline V gene sequence: CDR1 LNHDA, CDR2 SQIVND (reference sequence). This CDR3 region has 14 residues. The V and J ends lost 5 bases and 5 bases, in that order; junction bases with no gene match: 8.

The genes are TRBV7-9 and TRBJ1-2; no definite D call. CDR3 length equals 12 residues. V shed 6 bases and J shed 5 bases, with 10 bases lying between them. Per germline, CDR1 SEHNR and CDR2 FQNEAQ (reference sequence). Here the CDR3 reads CASSWTDYGYTF. In DNA, the CDR3 is TGTGCCAGCAGTTGGACGGATTATGGCTACACCTTC.

The rearrangement uses TRBV6-5 and TRBJ1-1, with 8 bases that match TRBD1. Germline-derived CDR1 and CDR2 are MNHEY and SVGAGI. V lost 1 base and J lost 0; bases outside the gene matches: 1. This CDR3 is 15 amino acids long. The DNA for the CDR3 is TGTGCCAGCAGTTACTGGACAGGGATGAACACTGAAGCTTTCTTT. This encodes CASSYWTGMNTEAFF.

This clone ranks as medium-sized (0.01 to 0.1%). The same CDR3 is also encoded by other DNA sequences in this sample. The chain joins TRBV5-1 to TRBJ2-2; 8 positions match TRBD2. Germline loops: CDR1 SGHRS, CDR2 YFSETQ. After removal of 4 bases from V and 4 bases from J, the junction contained 12 bases not matched to a gene. This CDR3 comprises 17 residues. The CDR3 nucleotides read TGCGCCAGCAGCGCTGGGAACCGCGGGGGGTCCACCGGGGAGCTGTTTTTT. Translation: CASSAGNRGGSTGELFF.

This clone has a single count. The chain combines TRBV10-3 with TRBJ1-2, with 7 bases fitting TRBD1. The CDR3 totals 13 residues. Germline CDR1 ENHRY, CDR2 SYGVKD. J lost 3 bases, V lost 10 bases, and 8 bases had no gene match. Here the CDR3 reads CATVTGLYYGYTF. The DNA for the CDR3 is TGTGCCACAGTGACAGGGCTATACTATGGCTACACCTTC.

The chain carries TRBV2 and TRBJ1-5; 9 positions agree with TRBD1. V shed 4 bases, J shed 3 bases, and the junction held 4 bases outside the gene matches. The V gene's germline CDR1 is SNHLY and CDR2 FYNNEI. The CDR3 is made up of 15 amino acids. CDR3 protein: CASSADRGYNQPQHF. CDR3 nucleotides: TGTGCCAGCAGTGCAGACAGGGGGTACAATCAGCCCCAGCATTTT. The variable domain in full, completed from reference TRBV2 and TRBJ1-5, reads EPEVTQTPSHQVTQMGQEVILRCVPISNHLYFYWYRQILGQKVEFLVSFYNNEISEKSEIFDDQFSVERPDGSNFTLKIRSTKLEDSAMYFCASSADRGYNQPQHFGDGTRLSIL.

This chain links TRBV7-2 with TRBJ1-2; maybe TRBD1 (5 bases). V gave up 5 bases and J gave up 3 bases, with 16 bases separating them. There are 15 residues in the CDR3. CDR1 and CDR2 from the germline V gene are SGHTA and FQGNSA. CDR3 loop: CASSPVRVGDYGYTF. Written as DNA, the CDR3 is TGTGCCAGCAGCCCGGTCCGCGTGGGGGACTATGGCTACACCTTC.

This chain connects TRBV6-6 to TRBJ2-5; 12 bases map to TRBD2. J was trimmed by 3 bases and V by 6 bases; bases with no gene match: 5. CDR3 size: 15 residues. CDR1 MNHNY and CDR2 SVGAGI come from the germline V gene (reference sequence). The CDR3 reads CASRHTSGGKETQYF. The CDR3 DNA follows: TGTGCCAGCAGGCACACTAGCGGGGGGAAAGAGACCCAGTACTTC.